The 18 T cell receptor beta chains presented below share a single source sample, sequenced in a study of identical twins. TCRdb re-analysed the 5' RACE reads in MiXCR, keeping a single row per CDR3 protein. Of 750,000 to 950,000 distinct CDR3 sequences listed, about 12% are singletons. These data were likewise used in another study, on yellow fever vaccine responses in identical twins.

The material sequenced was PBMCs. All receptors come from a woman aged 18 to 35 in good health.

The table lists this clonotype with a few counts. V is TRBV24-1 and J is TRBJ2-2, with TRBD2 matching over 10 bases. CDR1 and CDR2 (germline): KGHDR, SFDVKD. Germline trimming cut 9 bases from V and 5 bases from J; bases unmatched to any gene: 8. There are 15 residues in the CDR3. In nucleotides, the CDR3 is TGTGCCACCTCAGGAGCGGGAGGGGAGACCGGGGAGCTGTTTTTT. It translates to CATSGAGGETGELFF.

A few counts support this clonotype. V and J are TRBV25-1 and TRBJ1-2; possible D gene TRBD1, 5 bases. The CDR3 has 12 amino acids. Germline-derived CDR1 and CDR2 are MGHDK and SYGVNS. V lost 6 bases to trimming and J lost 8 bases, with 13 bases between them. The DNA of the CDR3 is TGTGCCAGCAGAGGGGTGCTTTCCGGCTACACCTTC. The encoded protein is CASRGVLSGYTF.

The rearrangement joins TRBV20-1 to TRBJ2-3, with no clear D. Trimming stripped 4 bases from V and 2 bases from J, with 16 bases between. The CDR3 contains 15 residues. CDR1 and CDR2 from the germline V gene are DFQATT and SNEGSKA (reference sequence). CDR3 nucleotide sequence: TGCAGTGCTACTATTAAAGGAGACCCCACAGATACGCAGTATTTT. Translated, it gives CSATIKGDPTDTQYF.

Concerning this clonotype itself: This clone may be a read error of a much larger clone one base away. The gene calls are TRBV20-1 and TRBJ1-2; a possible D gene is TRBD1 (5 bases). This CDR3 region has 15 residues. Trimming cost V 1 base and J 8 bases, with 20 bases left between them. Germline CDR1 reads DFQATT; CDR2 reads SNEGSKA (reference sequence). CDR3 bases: TGCAGTGCTAGAGTCGTCGGGACCATCCCACTAGGCTACACCTTC. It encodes CSARVVGTIPLGYTF.

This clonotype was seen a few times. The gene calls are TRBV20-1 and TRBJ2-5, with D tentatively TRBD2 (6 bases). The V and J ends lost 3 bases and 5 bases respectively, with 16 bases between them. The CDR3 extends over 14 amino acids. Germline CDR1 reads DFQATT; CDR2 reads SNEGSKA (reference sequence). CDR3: CSAREGIRRETQYF. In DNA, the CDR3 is TGCAGTGCTAGGGAGGGGATCCGAAGGGAGACCCAGTACTTC.

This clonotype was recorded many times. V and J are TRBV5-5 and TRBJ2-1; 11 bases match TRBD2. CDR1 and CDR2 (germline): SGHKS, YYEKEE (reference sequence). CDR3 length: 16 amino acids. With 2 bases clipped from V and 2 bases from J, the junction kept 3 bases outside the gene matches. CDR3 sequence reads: CASSFLAGGAYNEQFF. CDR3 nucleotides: TGTGCCAGCAGCTTTCTAGCGGGAGGAGCCTACAATGAGCAGTTCTTC.

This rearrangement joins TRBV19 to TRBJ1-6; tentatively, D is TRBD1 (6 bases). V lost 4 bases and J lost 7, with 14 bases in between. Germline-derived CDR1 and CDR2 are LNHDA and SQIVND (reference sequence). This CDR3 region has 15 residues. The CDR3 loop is CASSTGGQSNSPLHF. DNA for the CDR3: TGTGCCAGTAGTACGGGTGGACAGTCAAATTCACCCCTCCACTTT.

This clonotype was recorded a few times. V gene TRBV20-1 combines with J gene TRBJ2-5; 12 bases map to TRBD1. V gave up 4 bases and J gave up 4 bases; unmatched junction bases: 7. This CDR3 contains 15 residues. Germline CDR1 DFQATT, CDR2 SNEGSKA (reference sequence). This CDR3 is CSAKTGTGGIETQYF. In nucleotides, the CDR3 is TGCAGTGCTAAAACCGGGACAGGGGGCATAGAGACCCAGTACTTC.

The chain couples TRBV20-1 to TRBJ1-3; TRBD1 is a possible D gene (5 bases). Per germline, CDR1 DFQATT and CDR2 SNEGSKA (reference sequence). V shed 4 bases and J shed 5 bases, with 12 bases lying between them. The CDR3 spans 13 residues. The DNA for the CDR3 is TGCAGTGCTACGTTTGACAGAAGAAACACCATATATTTT. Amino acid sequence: CSATFDRRNTIYF.

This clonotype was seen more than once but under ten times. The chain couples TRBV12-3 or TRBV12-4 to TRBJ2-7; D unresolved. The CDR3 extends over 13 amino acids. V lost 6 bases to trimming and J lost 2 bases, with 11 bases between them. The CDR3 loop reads CASRPDKPYEQYV. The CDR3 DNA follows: TGTGCCAGCAGACCAGACAAACCCTACGAGCAGTACGTC.

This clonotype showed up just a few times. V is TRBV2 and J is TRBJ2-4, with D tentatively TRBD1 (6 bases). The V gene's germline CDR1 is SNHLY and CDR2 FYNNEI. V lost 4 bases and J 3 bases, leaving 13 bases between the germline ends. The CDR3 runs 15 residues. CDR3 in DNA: TGTGCCAGCAGTGGCACAGGGAGACGCAAAAACATTCAGTACTTC. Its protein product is CASSGTGRRKNIQYF.

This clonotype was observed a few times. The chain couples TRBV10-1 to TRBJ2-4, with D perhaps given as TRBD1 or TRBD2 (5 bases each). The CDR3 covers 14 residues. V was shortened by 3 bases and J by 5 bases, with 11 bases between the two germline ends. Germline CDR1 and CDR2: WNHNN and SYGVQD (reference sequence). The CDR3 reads CASSESWDQNIQYF. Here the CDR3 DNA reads TGCGCCAGCAGTGAAAGCTGGGACCAAAACATTCAGTACTTC.

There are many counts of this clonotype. CDR3 coding DNA: TGCAGTGCTAGAGATCTGCGCGGGGGCTACACCGGGGAGCTGTTTTTT. Protein: CSARDLRGGYTGELFF. The chain uses TRBV20-1 and TRBJ2-2; the D gene is possibly TRBD2 (7 bases). The CDR3 has 16 residues. V was cut by 0 bases and J by 3 bases, with 14 bases left in between. Germline V CDR1 and CDR2: DFQATT, SNEGSKA (reference sequence).

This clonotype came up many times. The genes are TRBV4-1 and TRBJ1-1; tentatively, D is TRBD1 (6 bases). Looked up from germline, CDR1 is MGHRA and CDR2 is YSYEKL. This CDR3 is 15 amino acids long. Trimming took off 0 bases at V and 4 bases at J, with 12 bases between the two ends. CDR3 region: CASSQDRGAGTEAFF. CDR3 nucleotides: TGCGCCAGCAGCCAAGATCGGGGGGCAGGCACTGAAGCTTTCTTT.

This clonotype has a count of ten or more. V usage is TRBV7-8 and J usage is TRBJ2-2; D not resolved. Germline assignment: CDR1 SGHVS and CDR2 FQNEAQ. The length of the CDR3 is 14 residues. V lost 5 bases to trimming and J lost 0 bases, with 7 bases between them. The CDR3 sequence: CASSEPSNTGELFF. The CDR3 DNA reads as TGTGCCAGCAGCGAACCATCGAACACCGGGGAGCTGTTTTTT.

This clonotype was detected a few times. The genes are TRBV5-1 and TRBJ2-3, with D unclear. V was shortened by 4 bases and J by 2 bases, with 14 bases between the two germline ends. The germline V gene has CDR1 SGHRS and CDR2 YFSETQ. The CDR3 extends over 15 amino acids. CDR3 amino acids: CASSRPVSSTDTQYF. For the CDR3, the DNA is TGCGCCAGCAGCCGGCCCGTGTCATCCACAGATACGCAGTATTTT.

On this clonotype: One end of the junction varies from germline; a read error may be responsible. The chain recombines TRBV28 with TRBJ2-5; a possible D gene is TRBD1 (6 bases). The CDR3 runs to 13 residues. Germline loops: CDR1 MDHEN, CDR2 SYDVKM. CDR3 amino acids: CATVPRGQETQYF. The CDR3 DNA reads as TGCGCCACCGTTCCCAGGGGTCAAGAGACCCAGTACTTC.

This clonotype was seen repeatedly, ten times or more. CDR3 bases: TGCGCCAGCAGCTTGAGACAGGCGATCTACGAGCAGTACTTC. Translated, it gives CASSLRQAIYEQYF. The chain links TRBV5-1 to TRBJ2-7; possible D gene TRBD1, 6 bases. The germline V gene has CDR1 SGHRS and CDR2 YFSETQ. The CDR3 has 14 amino acids. Trimming pared 1 base from V and 3 bases from J, leaving 11 bases between.